This T cell receptor (beta chain) derives from a study of T cell changes during pregnancy in multiple sclerosis. The protocol was immunoSEQ multiplex PCR, while the TCRdb copy is restricted to in-frame clones and leaves out a portion. The table has about 42,000 clones, about 87% seen once; the top ten hold 1% to 1.5%. This clone occurred a few times. CDR3 length: 13 residues. The germline V and J ends were trimmed by 3 bases and 5 bases, with 11 bases remaining between them. Germline CDR1 SGHDT, CDR2 YYEEEE. This chain joins TRBV5-6 and TRBJ2-5; TRBD1 is a possible D gene (6 bases). This TCR derives from a female donor with multiple sclerosis, enrolled in a pregnancy study. Sample: CD4+ T cells from peripheral blood mononuclear cells, taken in the second trimester of pregnancy. The DNA for the CDR3 is TGTGCCAGCAGCTCCTGGACAGAGGAGACCCAGTACTTC. It yields the protein CASSSWTEETQYF. Supplemented by reference TRBV5-6 and TRBJ2-5, the full variable domain reads DAGVTQSPTHLIKTRGQQVTLRCSPKSGHDTVSWYQQALGQGPQFIFQYYEEEERQRGNFPDRFSGHQFPNYSSELNVNALLLGDSALYLCASSSWTEETQYFGPGTRLLVL.